What follows are 14 T cell receptor beta chains derived from one specimen sequenced in a study of OX40 agonist ivuxolimab in advanced cancers. Using immunoSEQ multiplex PCR, the repertoire was profiled, and TCRdb retains in-frame clones only, with some absent. The sample carries tens of thousands of clones, almost 85% recorded once. The source was CD4+ or CD8+ T cells sorted from blood, collected in a trial of the OX40 agonist ivuxolimab. The receptors here all came from an adult with an advanced solid tumor such as melanoma, head and neck, liver or kidney cancer.

The chain joins TRBV5-6 to TRBJ1-1; tentative D call: TRBD1 (5 bases). From germline, CDR1 is SGHDT and CDR2 YYEEEE. V shed 1 base and J shed 0 bases, with 7 bases lying between them. The CDR3 loop spans 14 amino acids. CDR3 DNA: TGTGCCAGCAGCTTGCCGGGGGTGAACACTGAAGCTTTCTTT. Protein: CASSLPGVNTEAFF.

V is TRBV7-2 and J is TRBJ2-6, with unresolved D. The CDR3 contains 15 residues. The V and J ends lost 5 bases and 0 bases respectively, with 8 bases between them. Germline V gives CDR1 SGHTA, CDR2 FQGNSA. CDR3 residues: CASSLRISGANVLTF. The CDR3 coding sequence is TGTGCCAGCAGCCTCAGGATCTCTGGGGCCAACGTCCTGACTTTC.

The CDR3 bases are TGCGCCAGCAGCGTTGACATCCAAGAGACCCAGTACTTC. Protein product: CASSVDIQETQYF. The chain couples TRBV5-1 to TRBJ2-5; unclear D gene. Per the germline V gene, CDR1 is SGHRS and CDR2 is YFSETQ. The CDR3 sequence is 13 residues long. The ends were cut back, 4 bases at V and 1 base at J, with 8 bases in the middle.

The chain recombines TRBV7-9 with TRBJ2-3; TRBD2 matches 15 bases. The CDR3 sequence is 15 residues long. Germline CDR1 SEHNR, CDR2 FQNEAQ (reference sequence). Written as DNA, the CDR3 is TGTGCAGCGGCGGGACTAGCGGGGGGACTAGCAACGCAGTATTTT. It is translated as CAAAGLAGGLATQYF.

The rearrangement joins TRBV5-4 to TRBJ1-2; possibly TRBD1 for D (6 bases). This CDR3 region has 13 residues. The V and J ends lost 2 bases and 6 bases respectively, with 11 bases between them. Germline V lookup: CDR1 SGHNT, CDR2 YYREEE (reference sequence). As DNA, the CDR3 is TGTGCCAGCAGCTTAGGGGGGGCAGATGGCTACACCTTC. The encoded protein is CASSLGGADGYTF.

This chain joins TRBV5-1 and TRBJ2-3, with a weak D call TRBD1 (5 bases). Deletions cut 3 bases from V and 4 bases from J, with 21 bases between. From germline, CDR1 is SGHRS and CDR2 YFSETQ. CDR3 size: 17 residues. CDR3 region: CASSWGQPRQVSDTQYF. Written as DNA, the CDR3 is TGCGCCAGCAGCTGGGGCCAGCCCCGTCAAGTCTCAGATACGCAGTATTTT.

This clone is a singleton in its sample. This chain connects TRBV18 to TRBJ2-7; TRBD2 matches at 8 bases. The V and J ends lost 3 bases and 7 bases, in that order; junction bases with no gene match: 2. The CDR3 runs 12 residues. The germline V gene encodes CDR1 KGHSH and CDR2 LQKENI. The CDR3 spells CASSPSGVEQYF. The CDR3 DNA sequence: TGTGCCAGCTCACCTAGCGGGGTTGAGCAGTACTTC.

The chain couples TRBV2 to TRBJ1-4; unclear D gene. The germline V gene has CDR1 SNHLY and CDR2 FYNNEI. The CDR3 extends over 18 amino acids. The V and J ends lost 4 bases and 0 bases respectively, with 18 bases between them. The CDR3 is CASSAGRRFDPTNEKLFF. The DNA for the CDR3 is TGTGCCAGCAGTGCCGGACGGCGCTTTGATCCAACTAATGAAAAACTGTTTTTT. The variable domain in full, completed from reference TRBV2 and TRBJ1-4, reads EPEVTQTPSHQVTQMGQEVILRCVPISNHLYFYWYRQILGQKVEFLVSFYNNEISEKSEIFDDQFSVERPDGSNFTLKIRSTKLEDSAMYFCASSAGRRFDPTNEKLFFGSGTQLSVL.

The rearrangement uses TRBV5-1 and TRBJ1-1, with D possibly TRBD1 on 5 matching bases. V lost 4 bases and J 4 bases, leaving 14 bases between the germline ends. CDR1 SGHRS and CDR2 YFSETQ come from the germline V gene. The CDR3 extends over 14 amino acids. The CDR3 is CASSPPIGGTEAFF. DNA for the CDR3: TGCGCCAGCAGCCCTCCTATCGGGGGCACTGAAGCTTTCTTT.

The chain couples TRBV6-1 to TRBJ1-4, with a weak D call TRBD1 (5 bases). This CDR3 comprises 15 residues. V lost 2 bases and J lost 8, with 15 bases in between. Germline-derived CDR1 and CDR2 are MNHNS and SASEGT. The chain's CDR3 is CASSEYPSQGEKLFF. The CDR3 DNA is TGTGCCAGCAGTGAATATCCCTCGCAGGGAGAAAAACTGTTTTTT.

The rearrangement joins TRBV6-5 to TRBJ1-1; D is ambiguous. The V and J ends lost 5 bases and 2 bases respectively, with 12 bases between them. CDR3 length: 14 amino acids. The germline gives CDR1 MNHEY, CDR2 SVGAGI. The CDR3 loop is CASSQYWANTEAFF. The CDR3, as DNA: TGTGCCAGCAGTCAATATTGGGCTAACACTGAAGCTTTCTTT.

The chain is built from TRBV28 and TRBJ2-1; 7 nucleotides agree with TRBD1. This CDR3 spans 12 amino acids. V lost 5 bases and J lost 10; bases outside the gene matches: 5. Per germline, CDR1 MDHEN and CDR2 SYDVKM. CDR3 nucleotides: TGTGCCAGCAGTATACAGGGGTTGGAGCAGTTCTTC. It encodes CASSIQGLEQFF. Drawing the rest from reference TRBV28 and TRBJ2-1, the complete variable domain is DVKVTQSSRYLVKRTGEKVFLECVQDMDHENMFWYRQDPGLGLRLIYFSYDVKMKEKGDIPEGYSVSREKKERFSLILESASTNQTSMYLCASSIQGLEQFFGPGTRLTVL.

V gene TRBV6-5 combines with J gene TRBJ2-1; no clear D. Germline V gene sequence: CDR1 MNHEY, CDR2 SVGAGI. The CDR3 covers 11 residues. Between the trimmed V and J ends, which lost 6 bases and 10 bases, there was a span of 10 bases. The CDR3 sequence is CASSLFGEQFF. In DNA form, the CDR3 reads TGTGCCAGCAGCCTTTTCGGGGAGCAGTTCTTC.

The J gene is TRBJ1-2, the V gene TRBV28; no clear D gene. CDR1 MDHEN and CDR2 SYDVKM come from the germline V gene. The CDR3 contains 12 residues. Trimming removed 7 bases at V and 7 bases at J, with 13 bases between. The CDR3 sequence: CASNLRASGYTF. DNA for the CDR3: TGTGCCAGCAACCTACGGGCGAGTGGCTACACCTTC.